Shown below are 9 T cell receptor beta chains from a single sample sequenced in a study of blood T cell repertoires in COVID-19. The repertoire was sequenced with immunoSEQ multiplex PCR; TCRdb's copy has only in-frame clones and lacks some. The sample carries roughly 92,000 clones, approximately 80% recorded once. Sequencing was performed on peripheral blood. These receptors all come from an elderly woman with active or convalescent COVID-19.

CDR3 residues: CASSSHWDTSYNEQYF. CDR3 bases: TGTGCCAGCAGTTCGCATTGGGACACCTCCTACAACGAGCAGTACTTC. The chain is built from TRBV28 and TRBJ2-7; tentative D call: TRBD1 (6 bases). The germline V gene encodes CDR1 MDHEN and CDR2 SYDVKM. Trimming took off 4 bases at V and 5 bases at J, with 21 bases between the two ends. CDR3 size: 16 residues.

In DNA form, the CDR3 reads TGTGCCAGCAGCTCTCATCCGGGACTAGCGAACGAGCAGTACTTC. Translating gives CASSSHPGLANEQYF. The chain joins TRBV7-2 to TRBJ2-7; 10 bases agree with TRBD2. V lost 4 bases, J lost 5 bases, and 8 bases stayed unmatched. The length of the CDR3 is 15 residues. Per the germline V gene, CDR1 is SGHTA and CDR2 is FQGNSA.

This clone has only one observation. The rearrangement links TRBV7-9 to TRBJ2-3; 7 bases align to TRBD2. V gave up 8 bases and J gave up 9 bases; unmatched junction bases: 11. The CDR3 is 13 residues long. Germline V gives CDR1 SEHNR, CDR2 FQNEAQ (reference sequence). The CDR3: CASSVGGAGTQYF. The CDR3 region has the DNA TGTGCCAGCTCCGTGGGGGGAGCGGGGACGCAGTATTTT. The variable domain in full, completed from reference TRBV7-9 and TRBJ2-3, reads DTGVSQNPRHKITKRGQNVTFRCDPISEHNRLYWYRQTLGQGPEFLTYFQNEAQLEKSRLLSDRFSAERPKGSFSTLEIQRTEQGDSAMYLCASSVGGAGTQYFGPGTRLTVL.

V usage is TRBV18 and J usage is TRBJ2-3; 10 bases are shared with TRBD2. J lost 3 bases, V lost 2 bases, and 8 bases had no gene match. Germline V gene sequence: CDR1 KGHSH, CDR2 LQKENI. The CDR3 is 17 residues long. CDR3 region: CASSPGPSGSGTDTQYF. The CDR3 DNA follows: TGTGCCAGCTCACCAGGGCCTAGCGGGAGCGGAACAGATACGCAGTATTTT.

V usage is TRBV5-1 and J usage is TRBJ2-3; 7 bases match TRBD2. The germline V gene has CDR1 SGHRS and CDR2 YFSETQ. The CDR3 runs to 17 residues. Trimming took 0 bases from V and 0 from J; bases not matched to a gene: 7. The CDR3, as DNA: TGCGCCAGCAGCTTGGGGACTAGATCCTCTAGCACAGATACGCAGTATTTT. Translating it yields CASSLGTRSSSTDTQYF.

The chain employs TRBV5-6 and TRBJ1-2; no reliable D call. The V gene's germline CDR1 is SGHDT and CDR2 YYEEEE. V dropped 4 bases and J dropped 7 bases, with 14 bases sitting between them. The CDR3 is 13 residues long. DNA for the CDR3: TGTGCCAGCAGCCGATCTTTAGTCGCTGGCTACACCTTC. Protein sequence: CASSRSLVAGYTF.

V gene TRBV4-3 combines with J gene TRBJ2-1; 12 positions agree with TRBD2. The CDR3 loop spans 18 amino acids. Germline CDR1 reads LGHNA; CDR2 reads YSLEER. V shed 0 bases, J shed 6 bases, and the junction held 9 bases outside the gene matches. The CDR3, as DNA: TGCGCCAGCAGCCAAGATCCTAGCGGGGGGGTACGGAGCAATGAGCAGTTCTTC. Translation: CASSQDPSGGVRSNEQFF.

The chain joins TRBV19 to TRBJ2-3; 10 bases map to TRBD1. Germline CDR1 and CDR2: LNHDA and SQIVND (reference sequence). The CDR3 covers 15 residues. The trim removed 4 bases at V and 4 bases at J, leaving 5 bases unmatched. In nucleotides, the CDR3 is TGTGCCAGTAGTAATAGGGGACAGGGGTCAGATACGCAGTATTTT. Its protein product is CASSNRGQGSDTQYF.

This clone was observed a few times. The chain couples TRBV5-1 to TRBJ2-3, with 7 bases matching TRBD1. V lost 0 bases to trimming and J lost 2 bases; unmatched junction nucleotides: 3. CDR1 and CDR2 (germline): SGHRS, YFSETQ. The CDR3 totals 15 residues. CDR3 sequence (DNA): TGCGCCAGCAGCTTGGGGCAGGGGGACACAGATACGCAGTATTTT. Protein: CASSLGQGDTDTQYF.